Listed below are T cell receptor beta chains from one sample, sequenced in a study of post-analysis software for immune sequencing data. TCRdb ran MiXCR on the PCR reads and lists one entry per CDR3 protein. The sample contains hundreds of thousands of distinct CDR3 sequences, just under 30% of which appear only once. The sequencing input was blood. The receptors originated from a girl aged 5 to 17 with multiple sclerosis. The CDR3 runs from the conserved cysteine through the conserved F or W. The D gene is left open where the match is weak. A row's size may be missing; if present it is once, few, many or a size class.

D gene	V gene	clone size	J gene	CDR3 protein	CDR3 DNA
NA	TRBV29-1	few	TRBJ1-1	CSVVNTEAFF	TGCAGCGTTGTGAACACTGAAGCTTTCTTT
NA	TRBV20-1	NA	TRBJ2-1	CSASGLVGSYNEQFF	TGCAGTGCTAGTGGCCTGGTGGGCTCCTACAATGAGCAGTTCTTC
NA	TRBV29-1	few	TRBJ2-5	CSVRPGQRYTQYF	TGCAGCGTGAGGCCAGGCCAAAGGTACACCCAGTACTTC
TRBD1	TRBV20-1	few	TRBJ1-5	CSASEQGATLWVNQPQHF	TGCAGTGCTAGTGAACAGGGGGCAACACTCTGGGTTAATCAGCCCCAGCATTTT
NA	TRBV7-2	many	TRBJ2-5	CASSPTPGETQYF	TGTGCCAGCAGCCCCACCCCCGGAGAGACCCAGTACTTC
TRBD1	TRBV20-1	NA	TRBJ1-4	CSARDGQGMRNGFF	TGCAGTGCTAGAGATGGACAGGGGATGAGAAACGGGTTTTTT
NA	TRBV20-1	few	TRBJ1-6	CSAAQGPSSPLHF	TGCAGTGCCGCACAGGGACCAAGTTCACCCCTCCACTTT
TRBD2	TRBV15	NA	TRBJ2-3	CATSRDYRRGAVSTDTQYF	TGTGCCACCAGCAGAGATTATAGGCGGGGGGCCGTCAGCACAGATACGCAGTATTTT
NA	TRBV7-9	few	TRBJ2-3	CASSLRTAGDTQYF	TGTGCCAGCAGCTTGAGGACAGCCGGAGATACGCAGTATTTT
NA	TRBV18	NA	TRBJ1-2	CASSPMGGYTF	TGTGCCAGCTCACCAATGGGGGGCTACACCTTC
NA	TRBV9	NA	TRBJ1-2	CASSVVAANHGYTF	TGTGCCAGCAGCGTAGTGGCAGCCAACCATGGCTACACCTTC
NA	TRBV5-1	NA	TRBJ1-2	CASSFRDGAYGYTF	TGCGCCAGCAGCTTCCGGGACGGAGCCTATGGCTACACCTTC
TRBD1	TRBV6-4	NA	TRBJ2-1	CVSSEGQGANEQFF	TGTGTCAGCAGTGAAGGACAGGGGGCGAATGAGCAGTTCTTC
TRBD1	TRBV2	NA	TRBJ2-7	CASSDRGSLVSEQYF	TGTGCCAGCAGTGACAGGGGGAGCCTAGTGAGCGAGCAGTACTTC
TRBD1	TRBV4-1	NA	TRBJ1-1	CASSRGQVGTEAFF	TGCGCCAGCAGCCGGGGACAGGTGGGCACTGAAGCTTTCTTT
NA	TRBV12-3/TRBV12-4	few	TRBJ1-5	CASSLATGREPQHF	TGTGCCAGCAGTTTAGCGACGGGTAGAGAGCCCCAGCATTTT
NA	TRBV5-1	NA	TRBJ2-3	CASSLDARTTDTQYF	TGCGCCAGCAGCTTGGACGCCCGCACCACAGATACGCAGTATTTT
NA	TRBV27	NA	TRBJ2-6	CASSFVSGANVLTF	TGTGCCAGCAGTTTTGTGTCTGGGGCCAACGTCCTGACTTTC
TRBD2	TRBV7-9	few	TRBJ2-5	CASSPAGTTYNEQYF	TGTGCCAGCAGCCCAGCGGGGACTACCTACAATGAGCAGTACTTC
NA	TRBV15	NA	TRBJ2-3	CATSREGTLGDTQYF	TGTGCCACCAGCAGAGAAGGGACCCTGGGTGATACGCAGTATTTT
TRBD1	TRBV29-1	many	TRBJ2-5	CSAWDSQETQYF	TGCAGCGCTTGGGACAGCCAAGAGACCCAGTACTTC
NA	TRBV6-6	few	TRBJ2-7	CASSYSPRTGEQYF	TGTGCCAGCAGTTACTCGCCACGGACGGGCGAGCAGTACTTC
NA	TRBV2	few	TRBJ2-7	CASKLFSYEQYF	TGTGCCAGCAAGCTATTCTCCTACGAGCAGTACTTC
NA	TRBV5-1	NA	TRBJ2-6	CASSIRSGANVLTF	TGCGCCAGCAGTATCCGCTCTGGGGCCAACGTCCTGACTTTC
NA	TRBV20-1	NA	TRBJ2-2	CSARDPTSPAGELFF	TGCAGTGCTAGAGATCCTACTTCTCCCGCCGGGGAGCTGTTTTTT
NA	TRBV2	few	TRBJ2-4	CASSEGASRAKNIQYF	TGTGCCAGCAGTGAAGGGGCATCCCGAGCCAAAAACATTCAGTACTTC
NA	TRBV4-3	few	TRBJ2-1	CASARGGLYNEQFF	TGCGCCAGCGCCCGAGGGGGTTTATACAATGAGCAGTTCTTC
NA	TRBV14	few	TRBJ2-7	CASSQENRGGIDEQYF	TGTGCCAGCAGCCAAGAAAATCGGGGCGGGATCGACGAGCAGTACTTC
NA	TRBV3-1	NA	TRBJ2-4	CASSQELAGIQYF	TGTGCCAGCAGCCAAGAGTTGGCGGGCATTCAGTACTTC
NA	TRBV15	few	TRBJ2-7	CATSSRKGSGQYF	TGTGCCACCAGCTCCCGGAAGGGGTCCGGGCAGTACTTC
TRBD2	TRBV20-1	NA	TRBJ2-5	CSAFLAGGWETQYF	TGCAGTGCTTTCCTAGCGGGGGGGTGGGAGACCCAGTACTTC
TRBD1	TRBV20-1	few	TRBJ1-1	CSARDRQGAEAFF	TGCAGTGCTAGAGATCGGCAGGGGGCTGAAGCTTTCTTT
TRBD2	TRBV12-3/TRBV12-4	NA	TRBJ2-3	CASARGGAGADTQYF	TGTGCCAGCGCCCGGGGGGGGGCGGGCGCAGATACGCAGTATTTT
NA	TRBV20-1	few	TRBJ2-1	CSARGVLGGEQFF	TGCAGTGCTAGGGGAGTCCTAGGCGGGGAGCAGTTCTTC
TRBD2	TRBV9	NA	TRBJ2-7	CASSASSGRNNEQYF	TGTGCCAGCAGCGCCTCGAGCGGGAGGAACAATGAGCAGTACTTC
NA	TRBV12-3/TRBV12-4	few	TRBJ1-1	CASSLRAGNMGTEAFF	TGTGCCAGCAGTTTGAGGGCGGGAAACATGGGGACTGAAGCTTTCTTT
TRBD1	TRBV20-1	NA	TRBJ1-2	CSARDLGQAGVEYGYTF	TGCAGTGCTAGGGACCTGGGACAGGCCGGAGTAGAATATGGCTACACCTTC
NA	TRBV20-1	NA	TRBJ2-1	CSSAAESSCNEQFF	TGCAGTTCCGCAGCGGAGAGCTCCTGCAATGAGCAGTTCTTC
TRBD2	TRBV6-2/TRBV6-3	NA	TRBJ2-7	CASSSVGTRRYEQYF	TGTGCCAGCAGTTCCGTCGGGACTAGAAGGTACGAGCAGTACTTC
NA	TRBV4-3	NA	TRBJ2-1	CASSQGAPVAYNEQFF	TGCGCCAGCAGCCAAGGGGCCCCCGTAGCCTACAATGAGCAGTTCTTC
NA	TRBV20-1	NA	TRBJ2-2	CSAEGGGGERFF	TGCAGTGCTGAAGGGGGAGGCGGGGAGCGGTTTTTT
TRBD2	TRBV7-3	NA	TRBJ2-3	CASSLNPGLAGTDTQYF	TGTGCCAGCAGCCTCAACCCGGGACTAGCGGGGACAGATACGCAGTATTTT
NA	TRBV4-1	NA	TRBJ1-5	CASSQGLARGSNQPQHF	TGCGCCAGCAGCCAAGGCCTGGCAAGGGGTAGCAATCAGCCCCAGCATTTT
NA	TRBV20-1	few	TRBJ2-5	CSARDGGAGETQYF	TGCAGTGCTAGAGATGGGGGGGCAGGAGAGACCCAGTACTTC
NA	TRBV10-3	NA	TRBJ1-5	CAISEWQNQPQHF	TGTGCCATCAGTGAATGGCAGAATCAGCCCCAGCATTTT
NA	TRBV6-2/TRBV6-3	many	TRBJ2-1	CASSSRTAHPNEQFF	TGTGCCAGCAGTTCCCGGACCGCCCACCCCAATGAGCAGTTCTTC
TRBD2	TRBV27	few	TRBJ2-5	CASSPHPMGLQETQYF	TGTGCCAGCAGTCCCCATCCCATGGGACTACAAGAGACCCAGTACTTC
NA	TRBV5-1	NA	TRBJ1-6	CASSLGQTDPPLHF	TGCGCCAGCAGCTTGGGACAGACTGATCCACCCCTCCACTTT
TRBD2	TRBV11-2	NA	TRBJ2-7	CASSLDPSGSPEQYF	TGTGCCAGCAGCTTAGATCCCAGCGGGAGTCCCGAGCAGTACTTC
TRBD1	TRBV28	many	TRBJ2-1	CASGTGAYNEQFF	TGTGCCAGCGGGACAGGAGCCTACAATGAGCAGTTCTTC
NA	TRBV2	NA	TRBJ2-3	CASPSTGSTDTQYF	TGTGCCAGCCCAAGCACAGGATCCACAGATACGCAGTATTTT